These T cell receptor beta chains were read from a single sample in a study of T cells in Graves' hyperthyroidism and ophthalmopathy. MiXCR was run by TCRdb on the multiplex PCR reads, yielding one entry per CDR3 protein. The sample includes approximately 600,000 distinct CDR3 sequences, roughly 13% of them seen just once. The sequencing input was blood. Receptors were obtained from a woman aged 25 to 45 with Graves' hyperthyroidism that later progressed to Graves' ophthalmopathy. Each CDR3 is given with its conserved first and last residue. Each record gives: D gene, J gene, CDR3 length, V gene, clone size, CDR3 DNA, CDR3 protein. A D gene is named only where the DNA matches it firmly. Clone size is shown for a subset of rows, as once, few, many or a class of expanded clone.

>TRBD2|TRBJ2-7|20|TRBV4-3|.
TGCGCCAGCAGCCAAGATCTATGGGTCCTAGCGGCCCAGGGCTCCTACGAGCAGTACTTC
CASSQDLWVLAAQGSYEQYF
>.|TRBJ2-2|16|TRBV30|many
TGTGCCTGGAGGTTGGGAGCGGGACACAGGACCGGGGAGCTGTTTTTT
CAWRLGAGHRTGELFF
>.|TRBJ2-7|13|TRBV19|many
TGTGCCAGTAGTTCTCGGGGCAACTACGAGCAGTACTTC
CASSSRGNYEQYF
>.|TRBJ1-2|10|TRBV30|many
TGTGCCTGGGAAAACTATGGCTACACCTTC
CAWENYGYTF
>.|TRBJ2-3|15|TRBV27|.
TGTGCCAGCAGTTCTAGTCGTCTTAGCACAGATACGCAGTATTTT
CASSSSRLSTDTQYF
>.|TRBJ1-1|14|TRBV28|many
TGTGCCAGCAGTTCCGGGACACCCTCCCCTGAAGCTTTCTTT
CASSSGTPSPEAFF
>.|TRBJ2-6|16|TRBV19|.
TGTGCCAGCTCTCCTTCTGGGTACTCTGGGGCCAACGTCCTGACTTTC
CASSPSGYSGANVLTF
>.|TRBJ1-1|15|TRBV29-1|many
TGCAGCGTTGAAGGGAGGGTCAGCATGAACACTGAAGCTTTCTTT
CSVEGRVSMNTEAFF
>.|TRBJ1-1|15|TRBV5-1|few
TGCGCCAGCAGAAGCGAACCCCTAATGAACACTGAAGCTTTCTTT
CASRSEPLMNTEAFF
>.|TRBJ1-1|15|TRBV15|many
TGTGCCACCAGCGCCCGTAACAAGGGCCGAGCTGAAGCTTTCTTT
CATSARNKGRAEAFF
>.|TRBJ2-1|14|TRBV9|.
TGTGCCAGCAGCGTTCACTGGTCCTACAATGAGCAGTTCTTC
CASSVHWSYNEQFF
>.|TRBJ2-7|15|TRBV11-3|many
TGTGCCAGCAGCTTACAGGCCCAAATCGGTTTCGAGCAGTACTTC
CASSLQAQIGFEQYF
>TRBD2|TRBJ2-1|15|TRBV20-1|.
TGCAGTGCTAGAGGCGCGGGAGATTCCTACAATGAGCAGTTCTTC
CSARGAGDSYNEQFF
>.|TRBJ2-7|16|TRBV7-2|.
TGTGCCAGCAGCTTAGTGACCGGACGCTACTCCTACGAGCAGTACTTC
CASSLVTGRYSYEQYF
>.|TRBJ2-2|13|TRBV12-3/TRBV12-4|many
TGTGCCACGGGACCTGAGAACACCGGGGAGCTGTTTTTT
CATGPENTGELFF
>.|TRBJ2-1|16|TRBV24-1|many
TGTGCCACCAGTGATCCCGCGGATCGCTCCTACAATGAGCAGTTCTTC
CATSDPADRSYNEQFF